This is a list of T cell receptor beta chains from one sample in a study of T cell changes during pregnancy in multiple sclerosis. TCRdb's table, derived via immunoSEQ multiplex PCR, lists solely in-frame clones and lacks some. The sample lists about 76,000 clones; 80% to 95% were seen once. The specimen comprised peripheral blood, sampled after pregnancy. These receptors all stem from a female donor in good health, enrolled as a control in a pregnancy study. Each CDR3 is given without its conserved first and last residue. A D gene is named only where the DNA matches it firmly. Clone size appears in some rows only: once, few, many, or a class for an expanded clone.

CDR3 protein: ASSLDNNQPQH
J gene: TRBJ1-5
D gene: .
clone size: few
V gene: TRBV5-1

CDR3 protein: ASSPPAGALNTEAF
J gene: TRBJ1-1
D gene: .
clone size: .
V gene: TRBV18

CDR3 protein: ASRGRWETQY
J gene: TRBJ2-5
D gene: .
clone size: .
V gene: TRBV28

CDR3 protein: ASSPRQVNEQF
J gene: TRBJ2-1
D gene: .
clone size: .
V gene: TRBV9

CDR3 protein: ASSPGTSGATDTQY
J gene: TRBJ2-3
D gene: TRBD2
clone size: .
V gene: TRBV7-2

CDR3 protein: ASTSASTSGANVLT
J gene: TRBJ2-6
D gene: .
clone size: .
V gene: TRBV28

CDR3 protein: ASSLQTGRNTGELF
J gene: TRBJ2-2
D gene: .
clone size: .
V gene: TRBV5-1

CDR3 protein: ASSLGRGSNQPQH
J gene: TRBJ1-5
D gene: .
clone size: .
V gene: TRBV27

CDR3 protein: ASDPGLAGATTRGNEQF
J gene: TRBJ2-1
D gene: TRBD2
clone size: .
V gene: TRBV28

CDR3 protein: ASSRRVQETQY
J gene: TRBJ2-5
D gene: .
clone size: .
V gene: TRBV7-8

CDR3 protein: ASSYSTEGTGYT
J gene: TRBJ1-2
D gene: .
clone size: .
V gene: TRBV6-5

CDR3 protein: ASSPGQAYQETQY
J gene: TRBJ2-5
D gene: TRBD1
clone size: once
V gene: TRBV19

CDR3 protein: ASRQLARVDTEAF
J gene: TRBJ1-1
D gene: .
clone size: .
V gene: TRBV5-1

CDR3 protein: ASSQGPLPSGRYEQY
J gene: TRBJ2-7
D gene: TRBD2
clone size: .
V gene: TRBV4-3

CDR3 protein: ASSFPGTANYGYT
J gene: TRBJ1-2
D gene: TRBD1
clone size: .
V gene: TRBV28

CDR3 protein: ASRPTGGTGELF
J gene: TRBJ2-2
D gene: TRBD1
clone size: .
V gene: TRBV6-1

CDR3 protein: ASSPHSDSYNEQF
J gene: TRBJ2-1
D gene: .
clone size: .
V gene: TRBV6-5

CDR3 protein: ASSIAGNSYEQY
J gene: TRBJ2-7
D gene: TRBD2
clone size: .
V gene: TRBV28

CDR3 protein: ASSLRDRLTYGYT
J gene: TRBJ1-2
D gene: TRBD1
clone size: .
V gene: TRBV18

CDR3 protein: ASSRMILVADKGETQY
J gene: TRBJ2-5
D gene: .
clone size: .
V gene: TRBV21-1

CDR3 protein: ASHSGGLGIQY
J gene: TRBJ2-4
D gene: TRBD2
clone size: few
V gene: TRBV2

CDR3 protein: ASSVGLVLGGNNEQF
J gene: TRBJ2-1
D gene: .
clone size: .
V gene: TRBV9

CDR3 protein: ASNPLRPVYNEQF
J gene: TRBJ2-1
D gene: .
clone size: .
V gene: TRBV5-6

CDR3 protein: ASSLFETGDEQY
J gene: TRBJ2-7
D gene: TRBD1
clone size: .
V gene: TRBV28

CDR3 protein: ASSPGTSGGGQY
J gene: TRBJ2-3
D gene: TRBD2
clone size: .
V gene: TRBV2

CDR3 protein: ASSRTPGLAGPFNEQF
J gene: TRBJ2-1
D gene: TRBD2
clone size: .
V gene: TRBV7-2

CDR3 protein: AGGTGDLGEQY
J gene: TRBJ2-7
D gene: TRBD1
clone size: medium-sized
V gene: TRBV6-1

CDR3 protein: ASTADSNYEQY
J gene: TRBJ2-7
D gene: .
clone size: .
V gene: TRBV6-5

CDR3 protein: ASYSGEKLF
J gene: TRBJ1-4
D gene: .
clone size: .
V gene: TRBV28

CDR3 protein: ASSPRQGRSQPQH
J gene: TRBJ1-5
D gene: TRBD1
clone size: .
V gene: TRBV19

CDR3 protein: ASTLGLSGLAGAAYEQY
J gene: TRBJ2-7
D gene: TRBD2
clone size: .
V gene: TRBV7-9

CDR3 protein: ASSSDRGGYNEQF
J gene: TRBJ2-1
D gene: TRBD2
clone size: .
V gene: TRBV9

CDR3 protein: ASSSGGDGYT
J gene: TRBJ1-2
D gene: TRBD1
clone size: once
V gene: TRBV5-1

CDR3 protein: ASSRGLGSSTDTQY
J gene: TRBJ2-3
D gene: .
clone size: .
V gene: TRBV18

CDR3 protein: ASSVARGQETQY
J gene: TRBJ2-5
D gene: .
clone size: .
V gene: TRBV9

CDR3 protein: ASVYGGGTPYEQY
J gene: TRBJ2-7
D gene: TRBD2
clone size: .
V gene: TRBV6-1

CDR3 protein: ASSSRGDYNEQF
J gene: TRBJ2-1
D gene: TRBD2
clone size: .
V gene: TRBV7-2

CDR3 protein: ASSGQLSNQPQH
J gene: TRBJ1-5
D gene: .
clone size: .
V gene: TRBV6-1

CDR3 protein: ASSDRGGVNTEAF
J gene: TRBJ1-1
D gene: TRBD1
clone size: .
V gene: TRBV19

CDR3 protein: ASSLSGIGGELF
J gene: TRBJ2-2
D gene: TRBD2
clone size: once
V gene: TRBV7-2

CDR3 protein: ATSRGEAYQETQY
J gene: TRBJ2-5
D gene: .
clone size: .
V gene: TRBV15

CDR3 protein: ASSSGTPNSPLH
J gene: TRBJ1-6
D gene: .
clone size: .
V gene: TRBV2

CDR3 protein: ASSHRAGSGRANRHEQY
J gene: TRBJ2-7
D gene: TRBD2
clone size: .
V gene: TRBV4-1

CDR3 protein: ASSLRFGLALRGEQF
J gene: TRBJ2-1
D gene: .
clone size: .
V gene: TRBV27

CDR3 protein: ASSSGTGINEKLF
J gene: TRBJ1-4
D gene: TRBD1
clone size: .
V gene: TRBV5-1

CDR3 protein: ASLQGPNTEAF
J gene: TRBJ1-1
D gene: .
clone size: few
V gene: TRBV7-2

CDR3 protein: ASSYTSGAYNEQF
J gene: TRBJ2-1
D gene: TRBD2
clone size: .
V gene: TRBV7-9

CDR3 protein: ASVRGAGGETQY
J gene: TRBJ2-5
D gene: .
clone size: .
V gene: TRBV2

CDR3 protein: ASSKETTEAF
J gene: TRBJ1-1
D gene: .
clone size: few
V gene: TRBV21-1

CDR3 protein: ASSLWKGAGDTQY
J gene: TRBJ2-3
D gene: TRBD1
clone size: .
V gene: TRBV27

CDR3 protein: ASSLDGSGGGEQF
J gene: TRBJ2-1
D gene: TRBD2
clone size: .
V gene: TRBV5-1

CDR3 protein: ASSSTSGGPHEQF
J gene: TRBJ2-1
D gene: TRBD2
clone size: .
V gene: TRBV18

CDR3 protein: ASSSTGFSPLH
J gene: TRBJ1-6
D gene: .
clone size: .
V gene: TRBV7-9

CDR3 protein: ASTKGAGDAENTEAF
J gene: TRBJ1-1
D gene: .
clone size: .
V gene: TRBV11-2

CDR3 protein: ASSLGQGYSNQPQH
J gene: TRBJ1-5
D gene: .
clone size: .
V gene: TRBV27